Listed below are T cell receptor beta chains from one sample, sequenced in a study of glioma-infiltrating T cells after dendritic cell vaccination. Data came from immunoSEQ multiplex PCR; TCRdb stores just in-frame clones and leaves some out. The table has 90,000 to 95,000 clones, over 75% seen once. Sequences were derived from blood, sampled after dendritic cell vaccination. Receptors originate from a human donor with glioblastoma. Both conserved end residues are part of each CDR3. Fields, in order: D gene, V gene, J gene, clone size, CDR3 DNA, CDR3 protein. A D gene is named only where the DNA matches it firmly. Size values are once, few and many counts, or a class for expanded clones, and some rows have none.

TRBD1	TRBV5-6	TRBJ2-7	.	TGTGCCAGCAGCTCAACAGGGGGGTCCTACGAGCAGTACTTC	CASSSTGGSYEQYF
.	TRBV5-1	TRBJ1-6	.	TGCGCCAGCAGCTTGGAGGGGTATGAAAATTCACCCCTCCACTTT	CASSLEGYENSPLHF
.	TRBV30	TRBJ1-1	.	TGTGCCTGCGGAGGGAGGAACACTGAAGCTTTCTTT	CACGGRNTEAFF
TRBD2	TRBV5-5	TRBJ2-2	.	TGTGCCAGCCGACTAGCGGCAAGCGACACCGGGGAGCTGTTTTTT	CASRLAASDTGELFF
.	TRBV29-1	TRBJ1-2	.	TGCAGCGTTGAAGGTCGGGAGGGGACGGATGGCTACACCTTC	CSVEGREGTDGYTF
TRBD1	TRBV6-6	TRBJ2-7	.	TGTGCCAGCAGACCCGGACAGGGGAGCTCCTACGAGCAGTACTTC	CASRPGQGSSYEQYF
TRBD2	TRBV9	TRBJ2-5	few	TGTGCCAGCAGCGTTTCGCGGGAGCAAGAGACCCAGTACTTC	CASSVSREQETQYF
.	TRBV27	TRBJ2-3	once	TGTGCCAGCTGGGGCTTATTGGGGAAAGATACGCAGTATTTT	CASWGLLGKDTQYF
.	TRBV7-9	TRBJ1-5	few	TGTGCCAGCAGCTTGGGTAAGGGGTTCGGCAATCAGCCCCAGCATTTT	CASSLGKGFGNQPQHF
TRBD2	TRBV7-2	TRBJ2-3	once	TGTGCCAGCAGCTTAGTCGCCGGTCTAGCGGGGACAGATACGCAGTATTTT	CASSLVAGLAGTDTQYF
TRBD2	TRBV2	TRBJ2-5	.	TGTGCCAGCAGCGCTACTAGCGGGGGGGCCCAAGAGACCCAGTACTTC	CASSATSGGAQETQYF
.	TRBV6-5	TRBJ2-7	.	TGTGCCAGCAGTTACTCGATAGGGGGCTACGAGCAGTACTTC	CASSYSIGGYEQYF
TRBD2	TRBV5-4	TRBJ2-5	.	TGTGCCAGCAGCCCGACTAGCGGGAGAAGCCAAGAGACCCAGTACTTC	CASSPTSGRSQETQYF
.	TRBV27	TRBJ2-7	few	TGTGCCAGCAGTTTATGGGCACTTACCTCCTACGAGCAGTACTTC	CASSLWALTSYEQYF
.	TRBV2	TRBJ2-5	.	TGTGCCAGCAGTGTGGGGCGGTCCCAAGAGACCCAGTACTTC	CASSVGRSQETQYF
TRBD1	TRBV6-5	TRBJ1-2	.	TGTGCCAGCAGTACACAGGGGTGGGGTGGCTACACCTTC	CASSTQGWGGYTF
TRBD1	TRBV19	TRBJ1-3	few	TGTGCCAGTAGCCTATCCAGTACAGGGGGATTTGGAAACACCATATATTTT	CASSLSSTGGFGNTIYF
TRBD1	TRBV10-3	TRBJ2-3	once	TGTGCCATAACCTCGGGACAGGCCACAGATACGCAGTATTTT	CAITSGQATDTQYF
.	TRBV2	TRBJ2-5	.	TGTGCCAGCAGTGAAACCGGGACTTACCAAGAGACCCAGTACTTC	CASSETGTYQETQYF
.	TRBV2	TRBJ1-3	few	TGTGCCAGCAGTGGTAGCAACTCTGGAAACACCATATATTTT	CASSGSNSGNTIYF
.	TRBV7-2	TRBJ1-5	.	TGTGCCAGCAGCTTAGGCAGGCTGAGCAATCAGCCCCAGCATTTT	CASSLGRLSNQPQHF
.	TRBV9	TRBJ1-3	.	TGTGCCAGCAGCTTAGGACAGAAGAGCTCTGGAAACACCATATATTTT	CASSLGQKSSGNTIYF
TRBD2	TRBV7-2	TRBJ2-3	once	TGTGCCAGCCTAATCGGCGGGGGTGCAGATACGCAGTATTTT	CASLIGGGADTQYF
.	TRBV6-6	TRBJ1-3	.	TGTGCCAGCAGTCCCGGCAGGGTACCTGGAAACACCATATATTTT	CASSPGRVPGNTIYF
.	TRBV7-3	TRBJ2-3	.	TGTGCCAGCAGCTTCACCCGCGGCACAGATACGCAGTATTTT	CASSFTRGTDTQYF
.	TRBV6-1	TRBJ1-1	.	TGTGCCAGCAGGGGGGGGGCGGACACTGAAGCTTTCTTT	CASRGGADTEAFF
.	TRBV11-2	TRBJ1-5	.	TGTGCCAGCAGGCCGGGTGTGGGCAATCAGCCCCAGCATTTT	CASRPGVGNQPQHF
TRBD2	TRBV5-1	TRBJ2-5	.	TGCGCCAGCAGCTTGTTTCTGTCGGGGGGGGGCCAAGAGACCCAGTACTTC	CASSLFLSGGGQETQYF
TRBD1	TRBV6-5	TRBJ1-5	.	TGTGCCAGCAGTTACTACAGGGGGCCCAATCAGCCCCAGCATTTT	CASSYYRGPNQPQHF
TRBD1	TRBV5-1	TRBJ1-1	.	TGCGCCAGCAGCTTGGCGGGAGGGGGCGGCACTGAAGCTTTCTTT	CASSLAGGGGTEAFF
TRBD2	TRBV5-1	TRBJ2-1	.	TGCGCCAGCAGTTCAAACCTAGCGGGAGTGTACAATGAGCAGTTCTTC	CASSSNLAGVYNEQFF
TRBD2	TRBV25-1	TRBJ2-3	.	TGTGCCAGCAGTGATCGGCTAGCGGCAGATACGCAGTATTTT	CASSDRLAADTQYF
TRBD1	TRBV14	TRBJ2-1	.	TGTGCCAGCAGCCGACAGGGGGCAGAACGGTACAATGAGCAGTTCTTC	CASSRQGAERYNEQFF
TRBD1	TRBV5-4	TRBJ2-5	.	TGTGCCAGCAGTAGACAGGGGGCGGCGGAGACCCAGTACTTC	CASSRQGAAETQYF
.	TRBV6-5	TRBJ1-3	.	TGTGCCAGCGGATGGGGGGGAAGCTCTGGAAACACCATATATTTT	CASGWGGSSGNTIYF
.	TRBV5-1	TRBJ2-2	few	TGCGCCAGCAGCTTGGCCAGGCGGGAAACCGGGGAGCTGTTTTTT	CASSLARRETGELFF
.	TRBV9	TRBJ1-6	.	TGTGCCAGCAGCGCTTCAGACAGATCTCATTCACCCCTCCACTTT	CASSASDRSHSPLHF
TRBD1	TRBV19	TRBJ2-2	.	TGTGCCAGTAGTATGGGGACAGGGGTGAGCACCGGGGAGCTGTTTTTT	CASSMGTGVSTGELFF
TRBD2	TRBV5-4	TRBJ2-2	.	TGTGCCAGCAGCTTAAAGCGCCTAGCGGGGGGAGGGAGGACCGGGGAGCTGTTTTTT	CASSLKRLAGGGRTGELFF
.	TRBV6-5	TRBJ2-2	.	TGTGCCAGCAGTTGGAACAGGGACCCCGGGGAGCTGTTTTTT	CASSWNRDPGELFF
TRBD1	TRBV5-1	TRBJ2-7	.	TGCGCCAGCAGTCGCGACCCGGGACAGGGCGCCTACGAGCAGTACTTC	CASSRDPGQGAYEQYF
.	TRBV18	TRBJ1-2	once	TGTGCCAGCTCACCAGGTGTCGGGAATTCAAACTATGGCTACACCTTC	CASSPGVGNSNYGYTF
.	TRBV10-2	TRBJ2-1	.	TGCGCCAGCAGAGAGGGCTCGTCCTACAATGAGCAGTTCTTC	CASREGSSYNEQFF
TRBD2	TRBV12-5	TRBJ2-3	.	TGTGCTAGTGCCCGTAGCGGGACGGATACGCAGTATTTT	CASARSGTDTQYF
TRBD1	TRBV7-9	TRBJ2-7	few	TGTGCCAGCAGCTTAGGACAGGGGGACGAGCAGTACTTC	CASSLGQGDEQYF
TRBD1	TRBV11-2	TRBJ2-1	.	TGTGCCAGCAGCTTAGCCCGGGACAGGGATATGTTCTTC	CASSLARDRDMFF